One sample yielded the 12 T cell receptor beta chains listed below, sequenced in a study of technical replicates of blood from a few donors. Clones were read by immunoSEQ multiplex PCR, and TCRdb kept only the in-frame ones, dropping some. Of fewer than 85,000 clones listed, about 94% are singletons. The material sequenced was T cells isolated from PBMCs. Every receptor here comes from a human donor in good health.

This clone was seen a single time. V is TRBV10-1 and J is TRBJ2-1, with 14 bases fitting TRBD2. With V trimmed by 3 bases and J by 8 bases, 6 bases remained unmatched. This CDR3 contains 16 residues. Looked up from germline, CDR1 is WNHNN and CDR2 is SYGVQD (reference sequence). The CDR3 DNA reads as TGCGCCAGCAGTGATGTGGGACTAGCGGGAGCCCATGAGCAGTTCTTC. It yields the protein CASSDVGLAGAHEQFF.

The chain carries TRBV7-2 and TRBJ2-2, with 12 bases that match TRBD2. The trim removed 5 bases at V and 0 bases at J, leaving 4 bases unmatched. This CDR3 is 17 amino acids long. Germline-derived CDR1 and CDR2 are SGHTA and FQGNSA. The CDR3 DNA sequence: TGTGCCAGCAGCAGGACTAGCGGGACGACGAACACCGGGGAGCTGTTTTTT. This sequence encodes CASSRTSGTTNTGELFF.

The genes are TRBV5-5 and TRBJ1-1, with D maybe TRBD1 (5 bases). In germline, CDR1 is SGHKS, CDR2 YYEKEE (reference sequence). The V end was cut by 2 bases, the J end by 4 bases, with 24 bases between. The length of the CDR3 is 18 residues. The CDR3 reads CASSFDGRAHLKGTEAFF. DNA of the CDR3: TGTGCCAGCAGCTTTGATGGCAGGGCTCATCTTAAGGGCACTGAAGCTTTCTTT. Full variable domain (rest looked up from reference TRBV5-5 and TRBJ1-1): DAGVTQSPTHLIKTRGQQVTLRCSPISGHKSVSWYQQVLGQGPQFIFQYYEKEERGRGNFPDRFSARQFPNYSSELNVNALLLGDSALYLCASSFDGRAHLKGTEAFFGQGTRLTVV.

The rearrangement links TRBV9 to TRBJ2-6; tentatively, D is TRBD1 (6 bases). The CDR3 contains 18 residues. Trimming left V 4 bases short and J 3 bases short, with 20 bases between. The V gene's germline CDR1 is SGDLS and CDR2 YYNGEE. CDR3 sequence (DNA): TGTGCCAGCAGCCCCCTGAACAGGGTAGTCGGTGGGGCCAACGTCCTGACTTTC. It encodes CASSPLNRVVGGANVLTF.

Regarding this clone: Mismatch with germline at one junction end may stem from a read error. The chain carries TRBV7-7 and TRBJ1-1; the match to TRBD1 covers 11 bases. The CDR3 contains 17 residues. The germline V gene has CDR1 SSHAT and CDR2 FNYEAQ (reference sequence). The CDR3 sequence is CASSLAGTGGRNTEAFF. In nucleotides, the CDR3 is TGTGCTAGCAGCTTAGCTGGGACAGGGGGTCGAAACACTGAAGCTTTCTTT.

The rearrangement links TRBV5-8 to TRBJ1-4; TRBD1 aligns across 8 bases. The CDR3 spans 15 residues. Looked up from germline, CDR1 is SGHTS and CDR2 is YDEGEE. The junction had 8 bases not matched to a gene; V was cut back by 6 bases and J by 4 bases. Written as DNA, the CDR3 is TGTGCCAGCACTCTACCCGGACAGGGTAATGAAAAACTGTTTTTT. This encodes CASTLPGQGNEKLFF.

This sequence joins TRBV19 and TRBJ1-3, with TRBD1 matching 7 bases. Per germline, CDR1 LNHDA and CDR2 SQIVND (reference sequence). This CDR3 has 16 residues. J was trimmed by 2 bases and V by 6 bases; bases with no gene match: 10. The CDR3 loop is CASRSLDRLAGNTIYF. The CDR3 nucleotides are TGTGCCAGTAGAAGCCTGGACAGGCTTGCTGGAAACACCATATATTTT. The full variable domain, completed using reference TRBV19 and TRBJ1-3, is DGGITQSPKYLFRKEGQNVTLSCEQNLNHDAMYWYRQDPGQGLRLIYYSQIVNDFQKGDIAEGYSVSREKKESFPLTVTSAQKNPTAFYLCASRSLDRLAGNTIYFGEGSWLTVV.

The chain uses TRBV5-1 and TRBJ1-2; no clear D. This CDR3 is built from 12 residues. Germline V gene data show CDR1 as SGHRS and CDR2 as YFSETQ. V was shortened by 4 bases and J by 4 bases, with 8 bases between the two germline ends. The CDR3: CASSPDFYGYTF. DNA of the CDR3: TGCGCCAGCAGCCCGGACTTCTATGGCTACACCTTC.

The chain combines TRBV5-8 with TRBJ1-5; TRBD1 might be the D (6 bases). The V end lost 7 bases, the J end lost 6 bases, and 20 bases lay between the germline ends. The CDR3 is 15 amino acids. Germline loops: CDR1 SGHTS, CDR2 YDEGEE. The CDR3 DNA follows: TGTGCCAGCGGGCGGTCGGGGGGCTGGGGTCAGCCCCAGCATTTT. Translated: CASGRSGGWGQPQHF. Drawing the rest from reference TRBV5-8 and TRBJ1-5, the complete variable domain is EAGVTQSPTHLIKTRGQQATLRCSPISGHTSVYWYQQALGLGLQFLLWYDEGEERNRGNFPPRFSGRQFPNYSSELNVNALELEDSALYLCASGRSGGWGQPQHFGDGTRLSIL.

The rearrangement links TRBV18 to TRBJ1-1; 7 nucleotides align to TRBD1. J lost 2 bases, V lost 8 bases, and 11 bases had no gene match. CDR1 and CDR2 from the germline V gene are KGHSH and LQKENI. The length of the CDR3 is 15 residues. The CDR3 coding sequence is TGTGCCAGCGCGGAGCGGGCAGGGGGTAACACTGAAGCTTTCTTT. Translation: CASAERAGGNTEAFF.

The gene calls are TRBV5-4 and TRBJ2-7; possible D gene TRBD2, 5 bases. The CDR3 sequence is 17 residues long. V shed 4 bases and J shed 0 bases, with 20 bases lying between them. The V gene's germline CDR1 is SGHNT and CDR2 YYREEE (reference sequence). The CDR3 reads CASSIGFQGLSSYEQYF. The CDR3 DNA reads TGTGCCAGCAGCATAGGATTCCAAGGACTTAGCTCCTACGAGCAGTACTTC.

The V call is TRBV5-4, the J call TRBJ1-6; TRBD1 agrees at 8 bases. The ends lost 0 bases at V and 9 bases at J; junction bases unmatched: 11. The CDR3 runs to 17 residues. Germline-derived CDR1 and CDR2 are SGHNT and YYREEE (reference sequence). CDR3 nucleotide sequence: TGTGCCAGCAGCTTGGACTTGGACAGGGCAAGAGGTTCACCCCTCCACTTT. Translated, it gives CASSLDLDRARGSPLHF.